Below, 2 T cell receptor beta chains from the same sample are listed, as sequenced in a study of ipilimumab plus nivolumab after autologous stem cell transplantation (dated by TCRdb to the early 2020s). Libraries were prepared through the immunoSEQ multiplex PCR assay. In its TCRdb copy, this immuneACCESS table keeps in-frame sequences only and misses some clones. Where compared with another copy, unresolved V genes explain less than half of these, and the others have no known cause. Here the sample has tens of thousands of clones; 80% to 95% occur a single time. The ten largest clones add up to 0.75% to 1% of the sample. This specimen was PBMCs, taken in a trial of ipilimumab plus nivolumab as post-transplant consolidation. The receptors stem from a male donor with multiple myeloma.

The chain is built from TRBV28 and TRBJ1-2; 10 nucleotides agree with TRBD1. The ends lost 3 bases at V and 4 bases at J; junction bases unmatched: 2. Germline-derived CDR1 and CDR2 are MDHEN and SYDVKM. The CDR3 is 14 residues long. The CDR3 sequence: CASSLGQGTYGYTF. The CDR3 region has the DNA TGTGCCAGCAGTTTGGGACAGGGGACCTATGGCTACACCTTC.

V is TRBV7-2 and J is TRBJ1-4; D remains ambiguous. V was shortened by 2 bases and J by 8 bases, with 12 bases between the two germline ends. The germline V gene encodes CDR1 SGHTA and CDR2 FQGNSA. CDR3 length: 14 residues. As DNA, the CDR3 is TGTGCCAGCAGCTTATCCGGAGCCGGGGAAAAACTGTTTTTT. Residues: CASSLSGAGEKLFF.